This entry describes one T cell receptor (beta chain). This specimen belongs to a study of patients and donors after allogeneic stem cell transplantation. TCRdb passed the RT-PCR reads through MiXCR, listing each CDR3 protein once. There are approximately 9,000 distinct CDR3 sequences in the sample; 3% to 4.5% occur only once, and 15% to 20% lies in the top ten. The V segment lost 2 bases and the J segment 6 bases; nucleotides outside the gene matches: 2. The germline V gene encodes CDR1 KGHSY and CDR2 FQNENV. This CDR3 has 14 amino acids. The material sequenced was blood, either unsorted or a sorted T cell fraction (not recorded which). The chain has TRBV16 and TRBJ1-5; 9 positions match TRBD1. The TCR comes from a human donor who was either an allogeneic HSCT recipient or a stem cell or donor lymphocyte infusion donor (not recorded which). It is not recorded whose cells these are; they may come from a transplant donor. The CDR3 here is CASSQTGGVQPQHF. DNA for the CDR3: TGTGCCAGCAGCCAAACAGGGGGCGTTCAGCCCCAGCATTTT.